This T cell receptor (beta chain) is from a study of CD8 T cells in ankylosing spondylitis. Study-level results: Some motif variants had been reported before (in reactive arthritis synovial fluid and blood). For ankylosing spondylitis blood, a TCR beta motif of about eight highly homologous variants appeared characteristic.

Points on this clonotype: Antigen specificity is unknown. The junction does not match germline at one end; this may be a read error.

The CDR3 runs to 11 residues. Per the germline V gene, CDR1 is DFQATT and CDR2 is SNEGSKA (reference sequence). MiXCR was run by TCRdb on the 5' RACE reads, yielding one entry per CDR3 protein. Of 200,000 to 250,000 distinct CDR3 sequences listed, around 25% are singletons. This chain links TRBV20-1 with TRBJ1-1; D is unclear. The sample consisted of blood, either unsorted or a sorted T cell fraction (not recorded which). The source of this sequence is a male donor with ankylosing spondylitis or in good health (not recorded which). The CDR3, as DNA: TGCAGTGTTAGAGGAGACACTGAAGCTTTCTTT. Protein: CSVRGDTEAFF.